This T cell receptor beta chain was obtained from a study of T cell repertoires in cytomegalovirus infection. For the study at large: Indications came from public TCR beta signatures; they pointed to CMV infection and to a matching HLA type.

TCRdb passed the reads through MiXCR, listing each CDR3 protein once. The table has about 530,000 distinct CDR3 sequences, approximately 26% seen once; the top ten hold 13%. Whole-study results and caveats: The cumulative frequency of public TCR beta families identified carriers of CMV plus the relevant HLA. The ex vivo response was dominated by HLA-C-restricted CMV-specific TCR beta clonotypes.

CDR3 length equals 15 residues. V lost 7 bases to trimming and J lost 4 bases; unmatched junction nucleotides: 8. Germline V gene sequence: CDR1 LNHDA, CDR2 SQIVND (reference sequence). A word on this clonotype: Its antigen is unidentified.

This receptor was identified in a human donor in good health (CMV status not recorded). Some clones in this sample may be carry-over from other donors' samples. The chain carries TRBV19 and TRBJ1-4; 8 positions match TRBD1. Sequencing was performed on PBMCs. The DNA for the CDR3 is TGTGCCAGTACTCCCCAGGGGGCCTTTAATGAAAAACTGTTTTTT. The encoded protein is CASTPQGAFNEKLFF. The variable domain in full, completed from reference TRBV19 and TRBJ1-4, reads DGGITQSPKYLFRKEGQNVTLSCEQNLNHDAMYWYRQDPGQGLRLIYYSQIVNDFQKGDIAEGYSVSREKKESFPLTVTSAQKNPTAFYLCASTPQGAFNEKLFFGSGTQLSVL.